A single sample gave rise to the 27 T cell receptor beta chains below, sequenced in a study of graft-versus-host responses after intestinal transplantation (dated by TCRdb to about 2021). Antigens of these TCRs are unknown. The receptor library was made with the immunoSEQ multiplex PCR assay. TCRdb holds this immuneACCESS table with in-frame rearrangements only. Some clones are missing; in checked studies, unresolved V genes explain under half, and the rest has no known cause. For this sample the table gives over 65,000 clones, of which approximately 90% were detected only once. The top ten clones comprise 6% to 9% of the sample. This sample's time point label indicates: cells obtained before transplantation from donor or recipient. Sample: unstimulated CD8+ T cells sorted from spleen or lymph node cells, taken before transplant. These receptors came from a human donor who was the organ donor for an intestinal transplant.

The chain links TRBV4-1 to TRBJ1-1; D may be TRBD1 (5 bases). Germline V gene sequence: CDR1 MGHRA, CDR2 YSYEKL. Trimming shortened V by 3 bases and J by 8 bases, and 13 bases separated the two germline ends. This CDR3 contains 13 residues. The DNA for the CDR3 is TGCGCCAGCAGCCAGGCTACAGGTGTAGAAGCTTTCTTT. Translation gives CASSQATGVEAFF.

The CDR3 DNA follows: TGTGCCAGTAGCCTCCTGACACACTACAATGAGCAGTTCTTC. This gives the protein CASSLLTHYNEQFF. This chain uses TRBV19 with TRBJ2-1; D remains unclear. The CDR3 runs 14 residues. V was cut by 6 bases and J by 3 bases, with 12 bases left in between. Germline V gene lookup returns CDR1 LNHDA and CDR2 SQIVND (reference sequence).

In this sample, this clone turned up a few times. The chain couples TRBV2 to TRBJ2-7, with no clear D. Per the germline V gene, CDR1 is SNHLY and CDR2 is FYNNEI. The CDR3 has 13 residues. V shed 1 base and J shed 3 bases, with 7 bases lying between them. CDR3 sequence: CASSEEGYYEQYF. The DNA for the CDR3 is TGTGCCAGCAGTGAAGAGGGCTACTACGAGCAGTACTTC.

The J gene is TRBJ2-7, the V gene TRBV14, with TRBD2 as a possible D gene (5 bases). V lost 4 bases and J lost 4, with 8 bases in between. The germline V gene has CDR1 SGHDN and CDR2 FVKESK. The CDR3 extends over 12 amino acids. This chain's CDR3 is CASSLSGYEQYF. The CDR3 DNA is TGTGCCAGCAGCCTTTCGGGATACGAGCAGTACTTC.

The rearrangement links TRBV5-4 to TRBJ2-1, with D perhaps matching TRBD2 (6 bases). The CDR3 has 11 amino acids. The germline V and J ends were trimmed by 6 bases and 9 bases, with 10 bases remaining between them. The germline V gene encodes CDR1 SGHNT and CDR2 YYREEE (reference sequence). The CDR3 protein is CASTMGGEQFF. CDR3 nucleotide sequence: TGTGCCAGCACCATGGGGGGTGAGCAGTTCTTC.

V usage is TRBV11-3 and J usage is TRBJ2-5; unclear D gene. This CDR3 is built from 14 residues. Germline values: CDR1 SGHNT, CDR2 YENEEA. V lost 0 bases, J lost 9 bases, and 14 bases lay in between. The CDR3 region has the DNA TGTGCCAGCAGCTTAGATCCGGGTTTGGCGTCCCAGTACTTC. It codes for CASSLDPGLASQYF.

This chain uses TRBV4-1 with TRBJ2-5; 9 positions agree with TRBD2. The CDR3 length is 18 residues. Germline CDR1 is MGHRA and CDR2 is YSYEKL. J was trimmed by 4 bases and V by 2 bases; bases with no gene match: 14. DNA for the CDR3: TGCGCCAGCAGCCAACAACCCCCCATAGCGGGAGAGGGAGAGACCCAGTACTTC. It specifies CASSQQPPIAGEGETQYF.

CDR3: CASSGLSYEQYF. The CDR3, as DNA: TGTGCCAGCAGTGGCCTCTCGTACGAGCAGTACTTC. V gene TRBV6-1 combines with J gene TRBJ2-7; D remains ambiguous. The CDR3 has 12 amino acids. The V end lost 4 bases, the J end lost 4 bases, and 8 bases lay between the germline ends. CDR1 and CDR2 from the germline V gene are MNHNS and SASEGT.

The chain uses TRBV5-1 and TRBJ2-7, with D tentatively TRBD1 (5 bases). The CDR3 is made up of 13 amino acids. With 5 bases removed from V and 7 bases from J, the gap between germline ends came to 16 bases. Looked up from germline, CDR1 is SGHRS and CDR2 is YFSETQ. CDR3 nucleotides: TGCGCCAGCAGAACAGGATTGCACTCGGAGCAGTACTTC. This codes for CASRTGLHSEQYF.

The chain employs TRBV19 and TRBJ1-1, with 8 bases identical to TRBD1. CDR1 and CDR2 from the germline V gene are LNHDA and SQIVND (reference sequence). Trimming at V came to 5 bases and at J to 8 bases, leaving 4 bases not matched to a gene. This CDR3 comprises 12 residues. CDR3 in DNA: TGTGCCAGTAGTCCAGGACAGGGCGAAGCTTTCTTT. The encoded protein is CASSPGQGEAFF.

The chain is built from TRBV11-3 and TRBJ2-1; 11 nucleotides agree with TRBD2. The V gene end was trimmed by 5 bases and the J gene end by 4 bases; junction bases not matched to a gene: 7. The germline V gene encodes CDR1 SGHNT and CDR2 YENEEA. The CDR3 is 16 amino acids. CDR3 DNA sequence: TGTGCCAGCAGCGTTACTAGCGGGAGTTCGTACAATGAGCAGTTCTTC. It encodes CASSVTSGSSYNEQFF. Filled out from reference TRBV11-3 and TRBJ2-1, the complete variable domain reads EAGVVQSPRYKIIEKKQPVAFWCNPISGHNTLYWYLQNLGQGPELLIRYENEEAVDDSQLPKDRFSAERLKGVDSTLKIQPAELGDSAVYLCASSVTSGSSYNEQFFGPGTRLTVL.

This clone appeared a single time. The chain carries TRBV27 and TRBJ2-1; D is uncertain. V lost 2 bases to trimming and J lost 9 bases, with 17 bases between them. Germline values: CDR1 MNHEY, CDR2 SMNVEV (reference sequence). The CDR3 consists of 15 residues. The CDR3 DNA reads as TGTGCCAGCAGTTTAATCCCCGGAACATATGGTGAGCAGTTCTTC. Its translation is CASSLIPGTYGEQFF.

J is TRBJ2-7 and V is TRBV4-1, with TRBD2 matching over 13 bases. V was pared by 0 bases and J by 0 bases, with 8 bases of the junction left unmatched. Germline CDR1 MGHRA, CDR2 YSYEKL. The CDR3 sequence is 19 residues long. This CDR3 is CASSQDGGLAGALSYEQYF. The CDR3 DNA reads TGCGCCAGCAGCCAAGATGGCGGACTAGCGGGAGCCCTCTCCTACGAGCAGTACTTC.

This clone appeared once. This sequence joins TRBV6-5 and TRBJ1-2, with D perhaps matching TRBD1 (5 bases). The CDR3 runs to 16 residues. Germline CDR1 is MNHEY and CDR2 is SVGAGI. Trimming removed 4 bases from V and 4 bases from J, with 19 bases in between. CDR3 loop: CASSFHGALPIYGYTF. In DNA, the CDR3 is TGTGCCAGCAGTTTTCATGGGGCCTTGCCCATCTATGGCTACACCTTC.

V and J are TRBV27 and TRBJ2-7, with 9 bases matching TRBD2. The CDR3 is 16 residues long. Germline assignment: CDR1 MNHEY and CDR2 SMNVEV (reference sequence). Trimming removed 1 base from V and 7 bases from J; junction bases left unmatched: 11. The CDR3 DNA follows: TGTGCCAGCAGTTTATTACTAGCGGGCCGATGGGGGGAGCAGTACTTC. This translates into CASSLLLAGRWGEQYF.

The V gene is TRBV2, the J gene TRBJ2-1, with D possibly TRBD1 on 6 matching bases. The CDR3 has 17 amino acids. V was cut by 2 bases and J by 3 bases, with 17 bases left in between. Looked up from germline, CDR1 is SNHLY and CDR2 is FYNNEI. The CDR3 sequence: CASSEIGQGSFYNEQFF. CDR3 sequence (DNA): TGTGCCAGCAGTGAAATAGGGCAGGGGTCTTTCTACAATGAGCAGTTCTTC.

The genes are TRBV5-1 and TRBJ2-6; the match to TRBD1 covers 8 bases. The length of the CDR3 is 15 residues. V dropped 0 bases and J dropped 11; count of bases not matched to a gene: 7. The germline V gene encodes CDR1 SGHRS and CDR2 YFSETQ. CDR3 sequence: CASSLERTGFDVLTF. Written as DNA, the CDR3 is TGCGCCAGCAGCTTGGAGCGGACAGGGTTTGACGTCCTGACTTTC.

The CDR3 region has the DNA TGTGCCAGTAGTATCGTAGGGGGCGCGGACAATGAGCAGTTCTTC. Translated: CASSIVGGADNEQFF. V and J are TRBV19 and TRBJ2-1, with 7 positions matching TRBD1. With V trimmed by 3 bases and J by 5 bases, 7 bases remained unmatched. This CDR3 region has 15 residues. Germline V CDR1 and CDR2: LNHDA, SQIVND (reference sequence).

The J gene is TRBJ2-1, the V gene TRBV9, with D possibly being TRBD1 or TRBD2 (5 bases each). Trimming took off 3 bases at V and 2 bases at J, with 18 bases between the two ends. Germline V gene data show CDR1 as SGDLS and CDR2 as YYNGEE. This CDR3 region has 17 residues. The CDR3 nucleotides are TGTGCCAGCAGCGGACCCTCATCGGGGCAGGCCTACAATGAGCAGTTCTTC. This translates into CASSGPSSGQAYNEQFF. Using reference TRBV9 and TRBJ2-1 for the parts outside the CDR3, the full variable domain is DSGVTQTPKHLITATGQRVTLRCSPRSGDLSVYWYQQSLDQGLQFLIQYYNGEERAKGNILERFSAQQFPDLHSELNLSSLELGDSALYFCASSGPSSGQAYNEQFFGPGTRLTVL.

The chain recombines TRBV4-1 with TRBJ1-5; D might be TRBD1 (6 bases). Germline CDR1 reads MGHRA; CDR2 reads YSYEKL. The V end lost 1 base, the J end lost 4 bases, and 11 bases lay between the germline ends. The CDR3 runs to 15 residues. Here the CDR3 DNA reads TGCGCCAGCAGCCAAGCGGGGGGCGCAAATCAGCCCCAGCATTTT. It encodes CASSQAGGANQPQHF.

As to this clone: The junction and the germline gene differ at one end; a read error may be behind it. The chain carries TRBV13 and TRBJ2-7, with TRBD2 matching 7 bases. The germline gives CDR1 PRHDT, CDR2 FYEKMQ (reference sequence). The CDR3 consists of 14 residues. The CDR3 protein is CASSPSGDSSEQYF. DNA of the CDR3: TGTGCCAGCAGCCCAAGCGGGGACTCCTCCGAGCAGTACTTC.

This chain joins TRBV4-1 and TRBJ1-6; D might be TRBD1 (6 bases). The CDR3 contains 16 residues. Trimming left V 4 bases short and J 3 bases short, with 13 bases between. CDR1 is MGHRA, CDR2 YSYEKL, per germline. In nucleotides, the CDR3 is TGCGCCAGCAGCCCGATCGACAGGAACTATAATTCACCCCTCCACTTT. Translated, it gives CASSPIDRNYNSPLHF.

The chain is built from TRBV7-7 and TRBJ2-6; D is ambiguous. Trimming removed 2 bases from V and 4 bases from J, with 12 bases in between. Germline-derived CDR1 and CDR2 are SSHAT and FNYEAQ (reference sequence). The CDR3 is 16 residues long. The CDR3 nucleotides are TGTGCCAGCAGCTTATCCTTGTTGGTCGGGGCCAACGTCCTGACTTTC. It yields the protein CASSLSLLVGANVLTF.

The gene calls are TRBV5-4 and TRBJ1-3; TRBD1 agrees at 8 bases. Germline-derived CDR1 and CDR2 are SGHNT and YYREEE (reference sequence). After removal of 0 bases from V and 4 bases from J, the junction contained 9 bases not matched to a gene. This CDR3 contains 17 residues. The CDR3 nucleotides read TGTGCCAGCAGCTTGGTGAGCAGGGGGCATTTAGGAAACACCATATATTTT. As protein: CASSLVSRGHLGNTIYF.

About this clone itself: Other DNA sequences from this sample encode an identical CDR3 as well. The V gene is TRBV18, the J gene TRBJ2-7; D uncertain. The CDR3 length is 11 residues. Germline-derived CDR1 and CDR2 are KGHSH and LQKENI. V was trimmed by 3 bases and J by 4 bases, leaving 4 bases between them. The CDR3 region is CASSPGYEQYF. In DNA form, the CDR3 reads TGTGCCAGCTCACCCGGATACGAGCAGTACTTC.

For this clone: An end of the junction differs from the germline gene, which may be a read error. CDR3 DNA: TGTGCCAGCAGGGAAAGGGACGGAATTCGGGCCTTC. Its protein is CASRERDGIRAF. The V call is TRBV14, the J call TRBJ1-2; D may be TRBD1 (5 bases). CDR3 size: 12 residues. Germline lookup yields CDR1 SGHDN and CDR2 FVKESK.

The rearrangement uses TRBV7-3 and TRBJ2-1, with D possibly TRBD2 on 5 matching bases. Trimming left V 0 bases short and J 8 bases short, with 8 bases between. CDR3 size: 13 residues. The germline V gene encodes CDR1 SGHTA and CDR2 FQGTGA. CDR3 bases: TGTGCCAGCAGCTTAACACTAGTAGATGAGCAGTTCTTC. It translates to CASSLTLVDEQFF. The entire variable domain, with the rest obtained from reference TRBV7-3 and TRBJ2-1, is as follows: GAGVSQTPSNKVTEKGKYVELRCDPISGHTALYWYRQSLGQGPEFLIYFQGTGAADDSGLPNDRFFAVRPEGSVSTLKIQRTERGDSAVYLCASSLTLVDEQFFGPGTRLTVL.